Detailed here is one T cell receptor (beta chain). What it recognizes is unknown. Trimming left V 6 bases short and J 3 bases short, with 15 bases between. Germline values: CDR1 MNHEY, CDR2 SMNVEV (reference sequence). The CDR3 contains 15 residues. The PCR employed 60 Vbeta primers together with 13 Jbeta primers. Sequenced by immunoSEQ multiplex PCR; TCRdb stores in-frame clones only, minus some. Here the sample table reports approximately 150,000 clones. The record originates from a study of cytomegalovirus exposure and HLA in healthy donors. Whole-study results and caveats: A later analysis showed that HLA-associated TCR beta chains had undergone more clonal expansion than equally common others. Donors were assumed by presence/absence analyses to have roughly uniform sequencing depth. Common viral pathogens seemed to be connected with several of the most significant clusters, according to a later analysis. The authors later found TCR association rates varying by HLA locus, with DRB1 most and HLA-C fewest.

The receptor was derived from a male donor in good health and CMV-seronegative. Sequencing input: PBMCs. J is TRBJ1-5 and V is TRBV27; possible D gene TRBD1, 5 bases. The CDR3 DNA reads TGTGCCAGCAGCAGACAGCCATCTTACAATCAGCCCCAGCATTTT. It encodes CASSRQPSYNQPQHF.